The 21 T cell receptor beta chains listed next were all sequenced from one sample in a study of T-cell memory formation after mild COVID-19. TCRdb re-called the 5' RACE reads with MiXCR, one entry per CDR3 protein. The data contain some 490,000 distinct CDR3 sequences, roughly 18% of them singletons. The material sequenced was PBMCs or a T cell subset sorted from them (not recorded which). The receptors shown here come from an adult woman who had mild COVID-19 (a few samples of this study predate the infection). Cell type and time point are not known.

This clonotype was picked up a small number of times. The chain recombines TRBV9 with TRBJ2-1; D not resolved. The CDR3 runs to 14 residues. Germline loops: CDR1 SGDLS, CDR2 YYNGEE. With 3 bases removed from V and 0 bases from J, the gap between germline ends came to 7 bases. The CDR3 protein is CASSGRVSYNEQFF. The CDR3 DNA reads as TGTGCCAGCAGCGGCCGGGTCTCCTACAATGAGCAGTTCTTC.

This clonotype was picked up one time. The rearrangement uses TRBV11-3 and TRBJ2-7; 9 bases line up with TRBD2. Per germline, CDR1 SGHNT and CDR2 YENEEA. The CDR3 length is 16 residues. V trimming: 5 bases; J trimming: 4 bases; junction bases outside the gene matches: 12. Here the CDR3 DNA reads TGTGCCAGCAGCCCTCGGGCTAGCGGGATTATTTACGAGCAGTACTTC. Residues: CASSPRASGIIYEQYF.

This clonotype was observed a few times. The chain recombines TRBV4-3 with TRBJ1-1; a weak D match, TRBD1 (5 bases). The CDR3 sequence is 16 residues long. V shed 0 bases and J shed 6 bases, with 17 bases lying between them. Germline V gene sequence: CDR1 LGHNA, CDR2 YSLEER. CDR3 residues: CASSQELGGGFAEAFF. CDR3 sequence (DNA): TGCGCCAGCAGCCAAGAATTGGGGGGAGGGTTTGCTGAAGCTTTCTTT.

In regard to this clonotype: The junction departs from the called germline gene at one end, perhaps through a read error. The chain is built from TRBV7-6 and TRBJ1-3; no clear D gene. The germline V gene has CDR1 SGHVS and CDR2 FNYEAQ. This CDR3 region has 15 residues. The CDR3 region is CRPRRWRPSGNTIYF. CDR3 DNA: TGCCGGCCCCGCAGGTGGCGGCCCTCTGGAAACACCATATATTTT.

Many counts were recorded for this clonotype. The J gene is TRBJ2-5, the V gene TRBV20-1, with 7 bases that match TRBD2. Per germline, CDR1 DFQATT and CDR2 SNEGSKA (reference sequence). CDR3 length equals 14 residues. V lost 4 bases, J lost 6 bases, and 11 bases stayed unmatched. The CDR3 sequence: CSATDLAVMKTQYF. The CDR3 bases are TGCAGTGCTACCGATCTAGCGGTCATGAAGACCCAGTACTTC.

This clonotype has only a few counts. This sequence joins TRBV7-8 and TRBJ2-1; 10 bases align to TRBD2. Trimming removed 4 bases from V and 9 bases from J; junction bases left unmatched: 9. Germline assignment: CDR1 SGHVS and CDR2 FQNEAQ. The CDR3 has 15 residues. The CDR3 nucleotides read TGTGCCAGCAGCTCCCTTGTAGCGGGAGGTAGTGAGCAGTTCTTC. Translated: CASSSLVAGGSEQFF.

This clonotype was observed a few times. The chain recombines TRBV7-9 with TRBJ2-1; 10 bases align to TRBD1. The V gene's germline CDR1 is SEHNR and CDR2 FQNEAQ (reference sequence). The CDR3 runs 13 residues. The ends lost 3 bases at V and 15 bases at J; junction bases unmatched: 8. The CDR3 sequence is CASSFAPGQGLFF. The CDR3, as DNA: TGTGCCAGCAGCTTCGCCCCGGGACAGGGGCTGTTCTTC.

J is TRBJ2-7 and V is TRBV21-1; whether TRBD1, the table's D call, matches the DNA was not checked. TRBV21-1 is noted as a pseudogene. The CDR3 has 18 amino acids. CDR3 residues: CASPPPGTGGNNSYEQYF. CDR3 bases: TGTGCCAGCCCACCTCCCGGGACAGGGGGCAATAATTCCTACGAGCAGTACTTC.

The CDR3: CASTQGASFGQPQHF. The CDR3 bases are TGTGCCAGCACCCAGGGGGCCTCCTTTGGACAGCCCCAGCATTTT. J is TRBJ1-5 and V is TRBV9; TRBD1 matches at 8 bases. Germline trimming cut 6 bases from V and 7 bases from J; bases unmatched to any gene: 12. Germline loops: CDR1 SGDLS, CDR2 YYNGEE. This CDR3 has 15 amino acids.

The V call is TRBV7-9, the J call TRBJ1-1, with D possibly TRBD1 on 5 matching bases. Per germline, CDR1 SEHNR and CDR2 FQNEAQ (reference sequence). CDR3 length equals 14 residues. The germline V and J ends were trimmed by 5 bases and 4 bases, with 14 bases remaining between them. The CDR3 here is CASSRDGGITEAFF. CDR3 sequence (DNA): TGTGCCAGCAGCCGGGACGGAGGGATCACTGAAGCTTTCTTT.

The V call is TRBV11-3, the J call TRBJ2-3; D may be TRBD2 (5 bases). This CDR3 spans 15 amino acids. V was shortened by 0 bases and J by 4 bases, with 11 bases between the two germline ends. CDR1 is SGHNT, CDR2 YENEEA, per germline. CDR3 loop: CASSLDRRDADTQYF. The CDR3 region has the DNA TGTGCCAGCAGCTTAGATCGCCGGGATGCAGATACGCAGTATTTT.

In its sample, this clonotype was seen a few times. The gene calls are TRBV6-5 and TRBJ2-1; D gene uncertain. CDR3 length: 14 amino acids. V was trimmed by 4 bases and J by 7 bases, leaving 14 bases between them. Germline V lookup: CDR1 MNHEY, CDR2 SVGAGI. This CDR3 is CASSFRTGGNEQFF. In nucleotides, the CDR3 is TGTGCCAGCAGTTTTAGGACGGGTGGAAATGAGCAGTTCTTC.

The chain combines TRBV19 with TRBJ2-1; 15 nucleotides line up with TRBD2. The CDR3 is 15 residues long. Looked up from germline, CDR1 is LNHDA and CDR2 is SQIVND (reference sequence). The trim removed 6 bases at V and 10 bases at J, leaving 7 bases unmatched. CDR3 nucleotides: TGTGCCAGTAGCCGGACTAGCGGGGGGGCGCAGGAGCAGTTCTTC. Its translation is CASSRTSGGAQEQFF.

This clonotype was seen only a few times. The V gene is TRBV20-1, the J gene TRBJ2-5; perhaps TRBD2 as D (7 bases). Germline-derived CDR1 and CDR2 are DFQATT and SNEGSKA (reference sequence). The CDR3 totals 13 residues. The V gene lost 4 bases and the J gene lost 3 bases, with 12 bases spanning the gap. CDR3 nucleotide sequence: TGCAGTGCTACTACAGGGACTAAAGAGACCCAGTACTTC. Translation: CSATTGTKETQYF.

The chain recombines TRBV6-6 with TRBJ2-3, with TRBD1 identical over 7 bases. With V trimmed by 6 bases and J by 1 base, 10 bases remained unmatched. Germline CDR1 reads MNHNY; CDR2 reads SVGAGI (reference sequence). CDR3 length: 16 residues. The CDR3 spells CASRGPRDSRTDTQYF. The CDR3 nucleotides read TGTGCCAGCAGGGGCCCGAGGGACAGTCGCACAGATACGCAGTATTTT.

This clonotype has a handful of counts. The rearrangement links TRBV11-2 to TRBJ2-5, with D perhaps matching TRBD1 or TRBD2 (5 bases each). The length of the CDR3 is 15 residues. V was pared by 0 bases and J by 2 bases, with 10 bases between. Germline V CDR1 and CDR2: SGHAT, FQNNGV. The CDR3 DNA follows: TGTGCCAGCAGCTTAGAACTTTGGGGGCAAGAGACCCAGTACTTC. It encodes CASSLELWGQETQYF. Looking up the rest from reference TRBV11-2 and TRBJ2-5 gives the full variable domain: EAGVAQSPRYKIIEKRQSVAFWCNPISGHATLYWYQQILGQGPKLLIQFQNNGVVDDSQLPKDRFSAERLKGVDSTLKIQPAKLEDSAVYLCASSLELWGQETQYFGPGTRLLVL.

This chain joins TRBV7-2 and TRBJ2-7, with TRBD2 matching over 9 bases. CDR3 length equals 15 residues. The V and J ends lost 3 bases and 3 bases, in that order; junction bases with no gene match: 6. The germline CDR1 and CDR2 sequences are SGHTA and FQGNSA. The CDR3 sequence is CASSLGGRANYEQYF. The CDR3 DNA sequence: TGTGCCAGCAGCTTGGGCGGGAGGGCCAACTACGAGCAGTACTTC.

In DNA form, the CDR3 reads TGTGCCAGCAGCTGGGGACTGGGCCCGCACAATGAGCAGTTCTTC. Residues: CASSWGLGPHNEQFF. The gene calls are TRBV7-2 and TRBJ2-1; possibly TRBD2 for D (6 bases). This CDR3 region has 15 residues. Germline V gives CDR1 SGHTA, CDR2 FQGNSA. The V end was cut by 4 bases, the J end by 5 bases, with 15 bases between.

The chain uses TRBV27 and TRBJ1-5, with D possibly TRBD1 on 6 matching bases. The length of the CDR3 is 13 residues. Germline V gene lookup returns CDR1 MNHEY and CDR2 SMNVEV (reference sequence). The germline V and J ends were trimmed by 6 bases and 1 base, with 7 bases remaining between them. CDR3 region: CASRTGSNQPQHF. The CDR3 DNA reads TGTGCCAGCAGGACAGGCAGCAATCAGCCCCAGCATTTT.

This clonotype turned up a few times. V gene TRBV25-1 combines with J gene TRBJ2-2; no firm D call. CDR3 length: 13 residues. V was cut by 2 bases and J by 7 bases, with 8 bases left in between. Germline lookup yields CDR1 MGHDK and CDR2 SYGVNS. The CDR3 spells CASSEPLVGELFF. CDR3 nucleotide sequence: TGTGCCAGCAGTGAACCCCTGGTCGGGGAGCTGTTTTTT. Based on the CDR3 plus reference TRBV25-1 and TRBJ2-2, the full variable domain is EADIYQTPRYLVIGTGKKITLECSQTMGHDKMYWYQQDPGMELHLIHYSYGVNSTEKGDLSSESTVSRIRTEHFPLTLESARPSHTSQYLCASSEPLVGELFFGEGSRLTVL.

The chain carries TRBV5-1 and TRBJ2-1; 12 bases map to TRBD2. Trimming removed 0 bases from V and 7 bases from J; junction bases left unmatched: 2. This CDR3 spans 15 amino acids. Germline V CDR1 and CDR2: SGHRS, YFSETQ. This CDR3 is CASSLGTSGINEQFF. The CDR3 region has the DNA TGCGCCAGCAGCTTGGGGACTAGCGGGATTAATGAGCAGTTCTTC.